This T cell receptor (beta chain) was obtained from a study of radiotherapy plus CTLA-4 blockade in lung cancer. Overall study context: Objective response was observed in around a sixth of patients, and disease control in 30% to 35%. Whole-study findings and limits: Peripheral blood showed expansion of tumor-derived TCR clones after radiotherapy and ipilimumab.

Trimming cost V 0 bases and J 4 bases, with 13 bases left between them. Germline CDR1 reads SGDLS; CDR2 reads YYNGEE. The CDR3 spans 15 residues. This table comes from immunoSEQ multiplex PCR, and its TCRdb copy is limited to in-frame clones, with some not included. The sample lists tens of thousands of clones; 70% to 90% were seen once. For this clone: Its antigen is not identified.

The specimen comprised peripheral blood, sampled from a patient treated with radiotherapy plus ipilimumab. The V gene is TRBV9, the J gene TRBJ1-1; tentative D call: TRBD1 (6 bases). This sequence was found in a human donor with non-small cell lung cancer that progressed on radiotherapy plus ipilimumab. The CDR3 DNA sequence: TGTGCCAGCAGCGTAGCGGTGGGGGCCGTCACTGAAGCTTTCTTT. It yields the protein CASSVAVGAVTEAFF.